Below, one T cell receptor beta chain is given with its context. Profiled with immunoSEQ multiplex PCR; TCRdb holds only in-frame clones, not every one. The table shows 45,000 or so clones, with almost 85% occurring only once. The sample is drawn from a study of PD-L1 blockade in urothelial cancer. Whole-study context: Blood analyses occurred 3 weeks (second dose) and 6 weeks post treatment start.

V was pared by 1 base and J by 0 bases, with 7 bases of the junction left unmatched. CDR3 length: 18 amino acids. CDR1 and CDR2 (germline): MNHEY, SMNVEV (reference sequence). This rearrangement joins TRBV27 to TRBJ2-2, with TRBD1 identical over 8 bases. The sample consisted of PBMCs, taken around atezolizumab (anti-PD-L1) treatment. The receptor comes from a man between 65 and 85 years old with urothelial cancer. The CDR3, as DNA: TGTGCCAGCAGTTTATTCAGGGGGCCCCTATCGAACACCGGGGAGCTGTTTTTT. Encoded protein: CASSLFRGPLSNTGELFF.